Below, 28 T cell receptor beta chains from the same sample are listed, as sequenced in a study of blood T cell repertoires in COVID-19. Using immunoSEQ multiplex PCR, the repertoire was profiled, and TCRdb retains in-frame clones only, with some absent. Of hundreds of thousands of clones listed, approximately 91% are singletons. Sequencing input: peripheral blood. All receptors come from a woman aged 70-85 years with COVID-19, enrolled during active disease.

The V and J genes are TRBV28 and TRBJ2-1, with 8 bases matching TRBD2. The CDR3 length is 14 residues. Germline loops: CDR1 MDHEN, CDR2 SYDVKM. The V segment lost 4 bases and the J segment 6 bases; nucleotides outside the gene matches: 5. In DNA form, the CDR3 reads TGTGCCAGCAGTTATCCAGGGACTAGCAATGAGCAGTTCTTC. Amino acid sequence: CASSYPGTSNEQFF.

The chain combines TRBV7-9 with TRBJ2-6, with D maybe TRBD1 (5 bases). The CDR3 runs 15 residues. Trimming removed 4 bases at V and 2 bases at J, with 9 bases between. Per the germline V gene, CDR1 is SEHNR and CDR2 is FQNEAQ (reference sequence). The CDR3 spells CASSWGSPGANVLTF. CDR3 coding DNA: TGTGCCAGCAGCTGGGGCAGCCCTGGGGCCAACGTCCTGACTTTC.

The chain employs TRBV2 and TRBJ2-5; 12 nucleotides match TRBD2. V shed 6 bases and J 1 base; nucleotides not matched to a gene: 3. The V gene's germline CDR1 is SNHLY and CDR2 FYNNEI. The CDR3 runs 15 residues. The CDR3 region is CASRAGLAGQETQYF. For the CDR3, the DNA is TGTGCCAGCAGAGCGGGACTAGCGGGCCAAGAGACCCAGTACTTC.

The gene calls are TRBV2 and TRBJ1-1; D is perhaps TRBD1 (5 bases). The CDR3 loop spans 13 amino acids. Germline loops: CDR1 SNHLY, CDR2 FYNNEI. Trimming pared 6 bases from V and 1 base from J, leaving 9 bases between. CDR3 sequence: CASRMDKNTEAFF. The CDR3 nucleotides are TGTGCCAGCAGGATGGACAAGAACACTGAAGCTTTCTTT.

The chain employs TRBV11-2 and TRBJ1-1; the D gene is possibly TRBD1 (5 bases). Between the trimmed V and J ends, which lost 5 bases and 0 bases, there was a span of 16 bases. The germline CDR1 and CDR2 sequences are SGHAT and FQNNGV. This CDR3 comprises 16 residues. The CDR3 sequence is CASSPREGRVNTEAFF. The CDR3 coding sequence is TGTGCCAGCAGCCCCCGGGAGGGGCGGGTGAACACTGAAGCTTTCTTT.

V and J are TRBV4-2 and TRBJ2-5, with D perhaps matching TRBD2 (6 bases). Germline CDR1 LGHNA, CDR2 YNFKEQ. This CDR3 spans 13 amino acids. V gave up 1 base and J gave up 3 bases, with 6 bases separating them. CDR3 sequence (DNA): TGTGCCAGCAGCCAAGGCGGGGAAGAGACCCAGTACTTC. Translation: CASSQGGEETQYF.

The rearrangement links TRBV7-2 to TRBJ1-3, with D maybe TRBD1 (5 bases). The CDR3 sequence is 16 residues long. V shed 1 base and J shed 4 bases, with 14 bases lying between them. Germline CDR1 and CDR2: SGHTA and FQGNSA. As DNA, the CDR3 is TGTGCCAGCAGCTTAGACGGGCAGGGTTCCGGAAACACCATATATTTT. Encoded protein: CASSLDGQGSGNTIYF.

The genes are TRBV10-2 and TRBJ2-1; D is unresolved. Germline lookup yields CDR1 WSHSY and CDR2 SAAADI. The CDR3 length is 14 residues. With 4 bases removed from V and 4 bases from J, the gap between germline ends came to 11 bases. In nucleotides, the CDR3 is TGCGCCAGCAGTGCAACACCGATTTACAATGAGCAGTTCTTC. It encodes CASSATPIYNEQFF.

V usage is TRBV4-3 and J usage is TRBJ2-7, with D hard to call. There are 15 residues in the CDR3. The germline gives CDR1 LGHNA, CDR2 YSLEER. V was trimmed by 0 bases and J by 2 bases, leaving 11 bases between them. The CDR3 bases are TGCGCCAGCAGCCAAGATTATTACGGAGCCTACGAGCAGTACTTC. Translated, it gives CASSQDYYGAYEQYF.

V gene TRBV5-8 combines with J gene TRBJ1-2; D unclear. V was trimmed by 0 bases and J by 4 bases, leaving 4 bases between them. This CDR3 contains 12 residues. Germline values: CDR1 SGHTS, CDR2 YDEGEE. Here the CDR3 reads CASSLVAYGYTF. As DNA, the CDR3 is TGTGCCAGCAGCTTGGTGGCCTATGGCTACACCTTC.

The chain recombines TRBV5-1 with TRBJ1-2, with D unresolved. CDR1 SGHRS and CDR2 YFSETQ come from the germline V gene. The CDR3 contains 14 residues. Trimming pared 2 bases from V and 4 bases from J, leaving 12 bases between. The CDR3, as DNA: TGCGCCAGCAGCTTACCCTCCCCGGGCTATGGCTACACCTTC. Its translation: CASSLPSPGYGYTF.

V and J are TRBV9 and TRBJ2-5; tentatively, D is TRBD2 (5 bases). The CDR3 consists of 14 residues. Germline-derived CDR1 and CDR2 are SGDLS and YYNGEE. V was cut by 0 bases and J by 2 bases, with 8 bases left in between. The CDR3 loop is CASSVGTLQETQYF. The DNA of the CDR3 is TGTGCCAGCAGCGTAGGGACTCTGCAAGAGACCCAGTACTTC.

The chain carries TRBV5-6 and TRBJ1-1; D perhaps matches TRBD1 (5 bases). The V end lost 6 bases, the J end lost 4 bases, and 10 bases lay between the germline ends. CDR3 length equals 12 residues. Germline CDR1 SGHDT, CDR2 YYEEEE. In nucleotides, the CDR3 is TGTGCCAGCATCCGCGACAGCACTGAAGCTTTCTTT. It translates to CASIRDSTEAFF.

The genes are TRBV7-2 and TRBJ2-3; 12 bases fit TRBD2. The V segment lost 4 bases and the J segment 7 bases; nucleotides outside the gene matches: 3. CDR1 and CDR2 (germline): SGHTA, FQGNSA. The CDR3 loop spans 14 amino acids. The CDR3 sequence: CASSSSGGANTQYF. The CDR3 DNA reads as TGTGCCAGCAGCTCTAGCGGGGGGGCCAATACGCAGTATTTT.

J is TRBJ1-4 and V is TRBV7-6; TRBD1 aligns across 8 bases. The CDR3 totals 14 residues. The V gene's germline CDR1 is SGHVS and CDR2 FNYEAQ. V was pared by 5 bases and J by 8 bases, with 7 bases of the junction left unmatched. CDR3 amino acids: CASSPDRGVEKLFF. CDR3 sequence (DNA): TGTGCCAGCAGCCCCGACAGGGGTGTCGAAAAACTGTTTTTT. Full variable domain (rest looked up from reference TRBV7-6 and TRBJ1-4): GAGVSQSPRYKVTKRGQDVALRCDPISGHVSLYWYRQALGQGPEFLTYFNYEAQQDKSGLPNDRFSAERPEGSISTLTIQRTEQRDSAMYRCASSPDRGVEKLFFGSGTQLSVL.

This chain joins TRBV7-9 and TRBJ2-7, with 7 bases that match TRBD2. This CDR3 region has 10 residues. The V gene's germline CDR1 is SEHNR and CDR2 FQNEAQ (reference sequence). CDR3 bases: TGTGTGGGGGGGTCCTACGAGCAGTACTTC. Amino acid sequence: CVGGSYEQYF.

The table lists this clone with a few counts. The rearrangement uses TRBV4-1 and TRBJ1-4; no clear D gene. This CDR3 contains 16 residues. Germline V gene data show CDR1 as MGHRA and CDR2 as YSYEKL. Between the trimmed V and J ends, which lost 1 base and 5 bases, there was a span of 14 bases. This CDR3 reads CASSQGFSTMNEKLFF. The CDR3 region has the DNA TGCGCCAGCAGCCAAGGATTTTCCACTATGAATGAAAAACTGTTTTTT.

A single count supports this clone. The chain is built from TRBV19 and TRBJ1-3; the D gene is possibly TRBD1 (5 bases). V was clipped by 4 bases and J by 4 bases, with 17 bases between them. The CDR3 loop spans 16 amino acids. Per the germline V gene, CDR1 is LNHDA and CDR2 is SQIVND (reference sequence). This chain's CDR3 is CASSTAGGNLGNTIYF. Written as DNA, the CDR3 is TGTGCCAGTAGTACGGCCGGGGGAAATCTAGGAAACACCATATATTTT.

This chain joins TRBV6-5 and TRBJ2-7, with TRBD2 identical over 10 bases. V gave up 6 bases and J gave up 2 bases; unmatched junction bases: 7. The CDR3 length is 15 residues. Per germline, CDR1 MNHEY and CDR2 SVGAGI. Here the CDR3 DNA reads TGTGCCAGCAGCTCAGCGGGGGGGAGAACCTACGAGCAGTACTTC. The encoded protein is CASSSAGGRTYEQYF.

This clone was seen once. The V gene is TRBV7-9, the J gene TRBJ1-4; TRBD1 matches at 11 bases. Germline assignment: CDR1 SEHNR and CDR2 FQNEAQ (reference sequence). The CDR3 consists of 15 residues. J lost 5 bases, V lost 3 bases, and 2 bases had no gene match. The CDR3 here is CASSLGDRGNEKLFF. The DNA for the CDR3 is TGTGCCAGCAGCTTGGGGGACAGGGGGAATGAAAAACTGTTTTTT.

The count of this clone is one. The rearrangement links TRBV28 to TRBJ2-3; 12 positions agree with TRBD2. The CDR3 consists of 16 residues. Looked up from germline, CDR1 is MDHEN and CDR2 is SYDVKM. The trim removed 5 bases at V and 0 bases at J, leaving 3 bases unmatched. The CDR3 region is CASSKGTSGSTDTQYF. CDR3 DNA: TGTGCCAGCAGTAAAGGGACTAGCGGGAGCACAGATACGCAGTATTTT.

This chain links TRBV30 with TRBJ1-1, with 8 bases fitting TRBD1. The CDR3 runs 14 residues. Trimming cost V 3 bases and J 1 base; bases outside gene matches: 4. Germline V gene sequence: CDR1 GTSNPN, CDR2 SVGIG (reference sequence). The CDR3 DNA follows: TGTGCCTGGAGAAAAACAGGGGGGAACACTGAAGCTTTCTTT. As protein: CAWRKTGGNTEAFF.

Here the CDR3 reads CASSTGGDYGYTF. DNA of the CDR3: TGTGCCAGCAGTACCGGGGGGGACTATGGCTACACCTTC. The chain uses TRBV12-3 or TRBV12-4 and TRBJ1-2, with D possibly being TRBD1 (5 bases). Between the trimmed V and J ends, which lost 5 bases and 3 bases, there was a span of 10 bases. The CDR3 spans 13 residues.

The genes are TRBV19 and TRBJ2-7, with D maybe TRBD2 (6 bases). The germline V and J ends were trimmed by 3 bases and 3 bases, with 12 bases remaining between them. This CDR3 is 14 amino acids long. CDR1 is LNHDA and CDR2 is SQIVND in the germline V gene (reference sequence). Written as DNA, the CDR3 is TGTGCCAGTAGTATGGGTATGGGGGGCTACGAGCAGTACTTC. Its translation is CASSMGMGGYEQYF.

This clone occurred once. J is TRBJ2-5 and V is TRBV7-2; 7 nucleotides agree with TRBD2. Losses at the gene ends were 5 bases for V and 5 bases for J; bases not matched to a gene: 11. CDR1 SGHTA and CDR2 FQGNSA come from the germline V gene. The CDR3 is 15 residues long. The CDR3 is CASSTQTSSWETQYF. The CDR3 DNA reads as TGTGCCAGCAGCACCCAGACTAGCTCTTGGGAGACCCAGTACTTC.

The J gene is TRBJ1-3, the V gene TRBV5-1, with D hard to call. V was pared by 1 base and J by 8 bases, with 7 bases between. The CDR3 is made up of 12 amino acids. Germline V gene data show CDR1 as SGHRS and CDR2 as YFSETQ. The CDR3 region has the DNA TGCGCCAGCAGCTTGAGCTCGGACACCATATATTTT. Translation: CASSLSSDTIYF.

J is TRBJ1-2 and V is TRBV2; tentative D call: TRBD1 (5 bases). V was clipped by 9 bases and J by 8 bases, with 19 bases between them. Germline V gives CDR1 SNHLY, CDR2 FYNNEI. This CDR3 comprises 13 residues. The CDR3 DNA follows: TGTGCCAGTGAACGGGACCCGGGGGAGGGCTACACCTTC. Amino acids: CASERDPGEGYTF.

The chain links TRBV7-8 to TRBJ1-2; 8 bases match TRBD1. This CDR3 has 13 amino acids. Germline CDR1 is SGHVS and CDR2 is FQNEAQ. V gave up 5 bases and J gave up 8 bases; unmatched junction bases: 7. CDR3 sequence reads: CASSPPGGYGYTF. The CDR3 DNA follows: TGTGCCAGCAGCCCCCCAGGGGGCTACGGCTACACCTTC.